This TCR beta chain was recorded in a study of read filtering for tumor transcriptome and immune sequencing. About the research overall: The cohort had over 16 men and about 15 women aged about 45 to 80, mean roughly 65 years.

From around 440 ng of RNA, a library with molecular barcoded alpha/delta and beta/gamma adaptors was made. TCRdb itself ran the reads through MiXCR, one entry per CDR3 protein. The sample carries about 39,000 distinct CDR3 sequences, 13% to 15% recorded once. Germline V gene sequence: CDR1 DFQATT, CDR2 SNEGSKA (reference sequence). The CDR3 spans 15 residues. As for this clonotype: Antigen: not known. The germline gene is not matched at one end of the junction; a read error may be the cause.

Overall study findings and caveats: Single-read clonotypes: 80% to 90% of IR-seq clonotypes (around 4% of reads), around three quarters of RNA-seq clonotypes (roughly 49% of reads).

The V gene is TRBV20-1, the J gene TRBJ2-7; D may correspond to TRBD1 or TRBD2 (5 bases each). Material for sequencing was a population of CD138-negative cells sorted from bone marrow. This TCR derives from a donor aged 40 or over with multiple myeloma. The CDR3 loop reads CGARGERLISYEQYF. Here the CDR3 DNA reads TGCGGTGCTAGAGGGGAGCGGCTCATCTCCTACGAGCAGTACTTC.